This TCR beta chain was identified in a study of T cells in Graves' hyperthyroidism and ophthalmopathy. It was uncontrolled infection, other autoimmune disease, pregnancy or lactation that excluded patients. PBMCs were collected from a roughly 10 ml volume of fresh peripheral blood. The CDR3 spans 15 residues. V dropped 2 bases and J dropped 0 bases, with 8 bases sitting between them. This clonotype was recorded at least ten times. Antigen unknown. There were TCR beta CDR3 regions amplified from RNA transcripts. Using the HTBI primer set, a first-round RT-PCR was run on the TCR CDR3. TCRdb re-analysed the multiplex PCR reads in MiXCR, keeping a single row per CDR3 protein. This sample has 350,000 to 400,000 distinct CDR3 sequences, with just under 15% found just once. Study conclusions and caveats: Within blood appeared most thyroid clonotypes that had expanded above 0.001. Ophthalmopathy was distinguished from stable hyperthyroidism by 13 V-J signatures.

The V gene is TRBV12-3 or TRBV12-4, the J gene TRBJ1-5; D uncertain. The clonotype originates from a woman under 40 with Graves' hyperthyroidism. The source material was blood. This chain's CDR3 is CASSLRSDSNQPQHF. Written as DNA, the CDR3 is TGTGCCAGCAGTTTACGGTCGGATAGCAATCAGCCCCAGCATTTT.